A single sample gave rise to the 7 T cell receptor beta chains below, sequenced in a study of sequential checkpoint blockade in melanoma. The treatment here: randomized to nivolumab then ipilimumab (arm A) or the reverse (arm B). TCRdb keeps only in-frame clones here, not all; method: immunoSEQ multiplex PCR. The sample includes about 6,100 clones, 19% of them seen just once. The specimen comprised tumor tissue (inferred from file names), sampled from a patient given nivolumab and ipilimumab in sequence. These receptor sequences come from a human donor with melanoma.

The V and J genes are TRBV11-3 and TRBJ2-3, with D perhaps TRBD1 or TRBD2 (6 bases each). This CDR3 is 17 amino acids long. Germline V lookup: CDR1 SGHNT, CDR2 YENEEA. V gave up 6 bases and J gave up 0 bases, with 19 bases separating them. CDR3 in DNA: TGTGCCAGCAGTGTGGAGTGGGGGGCACAAAGCACAGATACGCAGTATTTT. Encoded protein: CASSVEWGAQSTDTQYF.

This sequence joins TRBV6-8 and TRBJ1-5; tentatively, D is TRBD1 (6 bases). CDR3 length: 14 residues. Trimming pared 2 bases from V and 7 bases from J, leaving 12 bases between. Germline-derived CDR1 and CDR2 are MNHGY and SAAAGT. CDR3 nucleotide sequence: TGTGCCAGCAGTTACAAAGGGGGAGGGCAGCCCCAGCATTTT. Translated, it gives CASSYKGGGQPQHF.

This clone has at least ten counts. V usage is TRBV11-3 and J usage is TRBJ2-7; weak D call: TRBD2 (6 bases). The CDR3 totals 14 residues. Germline CDR1 SGHNT, CDR2 YENEEA. Trimming shortened V by 0 bases and J by 3 bases, and 9 bases separated the two germline ends. In DNA form, the CDR3 reads TGTGCCAGCAGCTTAGAACGGGGGTTCTACGAGCAGTACTTC. As protein: CASSLERGFYEQYF.

This clone was seen repeatedly, ten times or more. The gene calls are TRBV11-3 and TRBJ1-5; D call uncertain. Between the trimmed V and J ends, which lost 1 base and 3 bases, there was a span of 7 bases. The CDR3 has 14 amino acids. Germline lookup yields CDR1 SGHNT and CDR2 YENEEA. The CDR3 sequence: CASSLGAANQPQHF. The DNA for the CDR3 is TGTGCCAGCAGCTTAGGAGCGGCCAATCAGCCCCAGCATTTT.

This sequence joins TRBV18 and TRBJ1-2, with TRBD1 matching 8 bases. Trimming took 6 bases from V and 5 from J; bases not matched to a gene: 5. This CDR3 is built from 13 residues. The germline CDR1 and CDR2 sequences are KGHSH and LQKENI. CDR3 nucleotide sequence: TGTGCCAGCTCCGGAGGACAGGGATATGGCTACACCTTC. Translated: CASSGGQGYGYTF.

The V and J genes are TRBV19 and TRBJ2-3; TRBD1 matches 7 bases. With V trimmed by 6 bases and J by 4 bases, 10 bases remained unmatched. CDR3 length equals 15 residues. Germline V gene lookup returns CDR1 LNHDA and CDR2 SQIVND (reference sequence). The CDR3 is CASSGQDIQADTQYF. In DNA form, the CDR3 reads TGTGCCAGTAGCGGACAGGATATACAGGCAGATACGCAGTATTTT.

The V and J genes are TRBV19 and TRBJ1-5, with D possibly TRBD1 on 5 matching bases. Germline V gene lookup returns CDR1 LNHDA and CDR2 SQIVND (reference sequence). Trimming shortened V by 6 bases and J by 4 bases, and 16 bases separated the two germline ends. The CDR3 length is 15 residues. The CDR3 sequence: CASSPLRGTNQPQHF. CDR3 bases: TGTGCCAGTAGCCCCTTGCGAGGGACGAATCAGCCCCAGCATTTT.